The present TCR beta chain was sequenced within a study of T cells expressing NK-cell markers. As to this clonotype: Its antigen is unidentified.

Study-wide findings and caveats: The same clonotypes also predominated in the CD3+CD56-NKG2C+ fraction of several donors. A range of about 1.0-8% of CD8+ T cells consisted of dominant NKG2C+ clonotypes in about six donors.

TCRdb reanalyzed the 5' RACE reads, giving one entry per CDR3 protein sequence and no DNA. This table lists about 550,000 distinct CDR3 sequences. The germline gives CDR1 SSHAT, CDR2 FNYEAQ (reference sequence). There are 14 residues in the CDR3. The receptor comes from a man aged 18 to 30 in good health. Sample: blood T cells: a sorted CD56 or NKG2C T cell subset, CD4+ or CD8+ T cells, or bulk PBMC T cells (not recorded which). This chain connects TRBV7-7 to TRBJ2-5; TCRdb indicates TRBD2, and absent DNA this call remains unverified. The CDR3 reads CASSLGGMTETQYF.